The present TCR beta chain was sequenced within a study of shared clonotypes between healthy human individuals. The healthy adult donors were HIV-negative and reported no recent acute infections or vaccinations. Worth noting for this clone: Its specificity is not known.

The repertoire was sequenced with immunoSEQ multiplex PCR; TCRdb's copy has only in-frame clones and lacks some. This sample has more than 2 million clones; roughly 95% occur once, and the top ten carry less than 0.15%. Study-level points and caveats: With several donors compared, around 5% of naive CD4 clonotypes were shared. Against clonotypes common to all four donors, non-shared ones had lower generation probabilities.

Germline CDR1 LNHNV, CDR2 YYDKDF (reference sequence). The CDR3 is made up of 15 amino acids. V was shortened by 5 bases and J by 1 base, with 14 bases between the two germline ends. This TCR came from a man between 18 and 29 years old in good health. The sample taken for sequencing was naive CD4+ T cells sorted from blood. As for subset: CD45RA+ positively selected. The chain uses TRBV15 and TRBJ1-1; D is unresolved. The CDR3 region has the DNA TGTGCCACCAGCGGTAGGGCCCCAAAGAACACTGAAGCTTTCTTT. Amino acid sequence: CATSGRAPKNTEAFF.